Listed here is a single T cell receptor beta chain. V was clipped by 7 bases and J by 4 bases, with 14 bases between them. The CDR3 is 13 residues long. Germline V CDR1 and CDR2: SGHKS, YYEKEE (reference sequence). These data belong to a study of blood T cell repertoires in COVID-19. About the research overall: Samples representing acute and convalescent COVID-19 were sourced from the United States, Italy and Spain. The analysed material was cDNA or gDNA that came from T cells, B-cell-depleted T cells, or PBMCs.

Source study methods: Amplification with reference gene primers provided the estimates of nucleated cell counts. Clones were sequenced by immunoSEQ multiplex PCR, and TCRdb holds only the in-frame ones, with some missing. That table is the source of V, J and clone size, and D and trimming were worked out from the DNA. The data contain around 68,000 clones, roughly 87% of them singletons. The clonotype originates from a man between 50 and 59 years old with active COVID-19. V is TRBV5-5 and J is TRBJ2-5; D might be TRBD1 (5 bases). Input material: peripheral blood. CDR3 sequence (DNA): TGTGCCAGCGGGGCTTTGGTTGGAGAGACCCAGTACTTC. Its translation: CASGALVGETQYF.